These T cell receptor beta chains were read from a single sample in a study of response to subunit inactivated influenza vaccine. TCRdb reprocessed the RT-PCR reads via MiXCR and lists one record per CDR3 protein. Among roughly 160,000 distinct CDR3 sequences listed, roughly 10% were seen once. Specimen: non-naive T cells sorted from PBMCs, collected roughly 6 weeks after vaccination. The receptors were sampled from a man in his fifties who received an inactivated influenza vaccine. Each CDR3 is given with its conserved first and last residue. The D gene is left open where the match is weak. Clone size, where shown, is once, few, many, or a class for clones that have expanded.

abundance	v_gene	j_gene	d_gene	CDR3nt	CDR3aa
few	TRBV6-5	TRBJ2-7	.	TGTGCCAGCAGTTACCGAGGGGGCGAGCAGTACTTC	CASSYRGGEQYF
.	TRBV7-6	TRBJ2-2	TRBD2	TGTGCCAGCAGGTTGACTAGCGGGTACACCGGGGAGCTGTTTTTT	CASRLTSGYTGELFF
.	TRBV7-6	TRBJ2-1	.	TGTGCCAGCAGCCGCCCGCCCTCCAATGAGCAGTTCTTC	CASSRPPSNEQFF
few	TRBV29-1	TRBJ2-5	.	TGCAGCGCTCAGACAGGCCAAGAGACCCAGTACTTC	CSAQTGQETQYF
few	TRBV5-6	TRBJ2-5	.	TGTGCCAGCAGCTTGGCCACCGACCAGTACTTC	CASSLATDQYF
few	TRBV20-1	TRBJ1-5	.	TGCAGTGCTAGGGCGGGGCGAGGAGTTAGCAATCAGCCCCAGCATTTT	CSARAGRGVSNQPQHF
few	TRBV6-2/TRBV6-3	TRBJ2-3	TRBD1	TGTGCCAGCATCGCGGGACAGGTTACAGATACGCAGTATTTT	CASIAGQVTDTQYF
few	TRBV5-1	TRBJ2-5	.	TGCGCCAGCAGCTCCCAGGGTTTTAAGGAGACCCAGTACTTC	CASSSQGFKETQYF
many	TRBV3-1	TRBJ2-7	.	TGTGCCAGCAGCCAAGATTGGGAAGTACCCACCTACGAGCAGTACTTC	CASSQDWEVPTYEQYF
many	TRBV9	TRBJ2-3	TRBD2	TGTGCCAGCAGCGTAGCTAGCGGGAGTAGCACAGATACGCAGTATTTT	CASSVASGSSTDTQYF
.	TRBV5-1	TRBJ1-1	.	TGCGCCAGCACCCAGGGTTCGAACACTGAAGCTTTCTTT	CASTQGSNTEAFF
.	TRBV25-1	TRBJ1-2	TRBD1	TGTGCCAGCAGTGGCGGACAGGCGTCGAGAGGCTACACCTTC	CASSGGQASRGYTF
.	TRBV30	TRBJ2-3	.	TGTGCCTGGAGGGACTACCGACCCACAGATACGCAGTATTTT	CAWRDYRPTDTQYF
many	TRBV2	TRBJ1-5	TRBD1	TGTGCCAGCAGCGCAGACAGGGAAGGACAGCCCCAGCATTTT	CASSADREGQPQHF
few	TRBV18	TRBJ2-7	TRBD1	TGTGCCAGCTCACGGGGGACAGGGACCTACGAGCAGTACTTC	CASSRGTGTYEQYF
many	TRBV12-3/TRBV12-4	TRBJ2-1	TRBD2	TGTGCCAGCAGTTTACCCCCGGGACTAGCGGGAAGCCATGAGCAGTTCTTC	CASSLPPGLAGSHEQFF
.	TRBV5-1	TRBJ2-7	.	TGCGCCAGCAGTGACGGGACTCCCGGGGCTTACGAGCAGTACTTC	CASSDGTPGAYEQYF
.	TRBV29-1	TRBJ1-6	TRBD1	TGCAGCGCCAGCCTGGGACAGGGCACCCTCCACTTT	CSASLGQGTLHF
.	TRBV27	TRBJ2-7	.	TGTGCCAGCAGTTTAAAAACGCAGAGAGGGGTCTCCTACGAGCAGTACTTC	CASSLKTQRGVSYEQYF
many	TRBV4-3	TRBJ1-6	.	TGCGCCAGCAGCCAAGGGACTTTTTCACCCCTCCACTTT	CASSQGTFSPLHF
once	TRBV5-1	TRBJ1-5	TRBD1	TGCGCCAGCAGCGTGACGACAGGGAGTCATCATCCCCAGCATTTT	CASSVTTGSHHPQHF
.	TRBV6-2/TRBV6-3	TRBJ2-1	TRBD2	TGTGCCAGCAGTTCGGCGGGAGTTTCCTACAATGAGCAGTTCTTC	CASSSAGVSYNEQFF
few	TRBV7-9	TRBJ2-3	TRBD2	TGTGCCAGCAGCCCTCGTGGTAGCGGGAGGTCAGATACGCAGTATTTT	CASSPRGSGRSDTQYF
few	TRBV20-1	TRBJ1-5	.	TGCAGTGCTAGAGATCACAACAATCAGCCCCAGCATTTT	CSARDHNNQPQHF
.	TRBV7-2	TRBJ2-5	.	TGTGCCAGCAGCCCCTTAGGTTCGGTTCAAGAGACCCAGTACTTC	CASSPLGSVQETQYF
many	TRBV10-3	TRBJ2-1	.	TGTGCCATCAGTGAGTCCCCTCCCTACAATGAGCAGTTCTTC	CAISESPPYNEQFF
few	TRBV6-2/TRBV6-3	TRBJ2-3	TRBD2	TGTGCCAGCAGTTACGGAGGACTACTAGCGGGTAACACAGATACGCAGTATTTT	CASSYGGLLAGNTDTQYF
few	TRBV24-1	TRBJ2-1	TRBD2	TGTGCCACCAGTGATTTCGGGGGGTCCTACAATGAGCAGTTCTTC	CATSDFGGSYNEQFF
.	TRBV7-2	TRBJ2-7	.	TGTGCCAGCAGCACAATCTCCTACGAGCAGTACTTC	CASSTISYEQYF
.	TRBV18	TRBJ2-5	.	TGTGCCAGCTCACAAGGGACGGGGAACGAAAAAGAGACCCAGTACTTC	CASSQGTGNEKETQYF
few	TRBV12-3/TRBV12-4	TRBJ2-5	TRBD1	TGTGCCAGCAGTCCGACAGGGAGCGGAGAGACCCAGTACTTC	CASSPTGSGETQYF
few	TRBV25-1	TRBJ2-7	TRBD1	TGTGCCAGCAGTGAATGGAGGCCCGACAGGGCGGCTCACGAGCAGTACTTC	CASSEWRPDRAAHEQYF
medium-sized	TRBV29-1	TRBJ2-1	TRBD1	TGCAGCGCCGGACAGGGGGCTGGTGAGCAGTTCTTC	CSAGQGAGEQFF
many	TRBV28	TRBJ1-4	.	TGTGCCAGTCATAGGGATGAAAAACTGTTTTTT	CASHRDEKLFF
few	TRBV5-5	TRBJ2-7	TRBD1	TGTGCCAGCAGCGTACGCAGGGGGCCATCCGAGCAGTACTTC	CASSVRRGPSEQYF
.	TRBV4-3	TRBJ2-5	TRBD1	TGCGCCAGCAGCCAAGAAGGGGGCCGGGGGACCCAGTACTTC	CASSQEGGRGTQYF
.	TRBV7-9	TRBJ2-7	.	TGTGCCAGCTCAATAGGCCTTAACTACGAGCAGTACTTC	CASSIGLNYEQYF
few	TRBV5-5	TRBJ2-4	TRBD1	TGTGCCAGCAGCTCCGGGACAGCTCTAGCCAAAAACATTCAGTACTTC	CASSSGTALAKNIQYF
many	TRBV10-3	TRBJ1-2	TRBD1	TGTGCCATCAGTGCGACAGGGGATGGCTACACCTTC	CAISATGDGYTF
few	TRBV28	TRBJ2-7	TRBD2	TGTGCCAGCAGTTTTGAGGAAGGAGCGGGAGCGGCCTACGAGCAGTACTTC	CASSFEEGAGAAYEQYF
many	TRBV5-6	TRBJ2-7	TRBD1	TGTGCCAGCAGCTTGGTACAGGGGGCTATCTACGAGCAGTACTTC	CASSLVQGAIYEQYF
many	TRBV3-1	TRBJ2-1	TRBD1	TGTGCCAGCAGCCTACGACAGGGGTCCTACAATGAGCAGTTCTTC	CASSLRQGSYNEQFF
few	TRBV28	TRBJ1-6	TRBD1	TGTGCCAGCTCAGGAGGCAGGGGGGCAAATTCACCCCTCCACTTT	CASSGGRGANSPLHF
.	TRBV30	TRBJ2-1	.	TGTGCCGGAGGGACTCACAGCTCCTACAATGAGCAGTTCTTC	CAGGTHSSYNEQFF
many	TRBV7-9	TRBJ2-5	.	TGTGCCAGCAGTGACTCGGGGGCGGTGACCCAGTACTTC	CASSDSGAVTQYF
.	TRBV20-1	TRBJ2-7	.	TGCAGTGCTATCCGACAGCCTTCCTACGAGCAGTACTTC	CSAIRQPSYEQYF
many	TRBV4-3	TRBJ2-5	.	TGCGCCAGCAGCCTCGAAATCGCGTCTATCGGAGAGACCCAGTACTTC	CASSLEIASIGETQYF
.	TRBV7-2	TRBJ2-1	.	TGTGCCAGCAGCTGGGACCCCGGATACAATGAGCAGTTCTTC	CASSWDPGYNEQFF